This T cell receptor (beta chain) derives from a study of cytomegalovirus exposure and HLA in healthy donors. Findings and caveats of the study: Beyond CMV serostatus, there was no information to go on about immune exposure.

Both 60 Vbeta primers and 13 Jbeta primers went into the PCR. This table comes from immunoSEQ multiplex PCR, and its TCRdb copy is limited to in-frame clones, with some not included. The table shows under 250,000 clones, with 80% to 85% occurring only once. The CDR3 has 12 amino acids. CDR1 is MDHEN, CDR2 SYDVKM, per germline. The V gene end was trimmed by 8 bases and the J gene end by 9 bases; junction bases not matched to a gene: 5. Remarks on this clone: Its antigen is undetermined.

The chain is built from TRBV28 and TRBJ2-7; 12 bases are a match to TRBD1. The sample was PBMCs. The TCR comes from a woman aged 40 to 50 in good health and CMV-seronegative. CDR3 DNA: TGTGCCAGCGAGGGACAGGGGGCTGGGCAGTACTTC. Encoded protein: CASEGQGAGQYF.